The subject of this entry is one TCR beta chain. These data originate in a study of OX40 agonist ivuxolimab in advanced cancers. Background on the study: The mean age was 60 years, ranging from about 20 to 85, with 65% to 85% of participants male.

Data came from immunoSEQ multiplex PCR; TCRdb stores just in-frame clones and leaves some out. The data contain 95,000 to 150,000 clones, 85% to 95% of them seen just once; the ten biggest clones take up approximately 0.15%. This receptor was taken from an adult with an advanced solid tumor such as melanoma, head and neck, liver or kidney cancer. This specimen consisted of CD4+ or CD8+ T cells sorted from blood, obtained in a trial of the OX40 agonist ivuxolimab.

The CDR3 here is CASSLISGTNSGNTIYF. CDR3 nucleotide sequence: TGTGCCAGCAGCCTCATATCCGGGACAAATTCTGGAAACACCATATATTTT. J is TRBJ1-3 and V is TRBV28, with a weak D call TRBD1 (6 bases). From germline, CDR1 is MDHEN and CDR2 SYDVKM. V was cut by 6 bases and J by 1 base, with 19 bases left in between. The CDR3 sequence is 17 residues long.